This T cell receptor beta chain was captured by sequencing in a study of T cells in tuberculosis. Some clones are missing from TCRdb's copy, which holds only in-frame ones; the method was immunoSEQ multiplex PCR. The sample lists 26,000 or so clones, around 87% occurring once. The trim removed 7 bases at V and 4 bases at J, leaving 11 bases unmatched. The CDR3 is made up of 16 amino acids. Germline lookup yields CDR1 SGHTA and CDR2 FQGNSA. The chain combines TRBV7-2 with TRBJ2-3; 10 positions agree with TRBD2. The sequence came from a donor aged 10-29 years with latent tuberculosis or without tuberculosis infection. Sequences were obtained from PBMCs. The CDR3 sequence is CASTRWPSGGSDTQYF. For the CDR3, the DNA is TGTGCCAGCACTCGATGGCCTAGCGGGGGCTCAGATACGCAGTATTTT.